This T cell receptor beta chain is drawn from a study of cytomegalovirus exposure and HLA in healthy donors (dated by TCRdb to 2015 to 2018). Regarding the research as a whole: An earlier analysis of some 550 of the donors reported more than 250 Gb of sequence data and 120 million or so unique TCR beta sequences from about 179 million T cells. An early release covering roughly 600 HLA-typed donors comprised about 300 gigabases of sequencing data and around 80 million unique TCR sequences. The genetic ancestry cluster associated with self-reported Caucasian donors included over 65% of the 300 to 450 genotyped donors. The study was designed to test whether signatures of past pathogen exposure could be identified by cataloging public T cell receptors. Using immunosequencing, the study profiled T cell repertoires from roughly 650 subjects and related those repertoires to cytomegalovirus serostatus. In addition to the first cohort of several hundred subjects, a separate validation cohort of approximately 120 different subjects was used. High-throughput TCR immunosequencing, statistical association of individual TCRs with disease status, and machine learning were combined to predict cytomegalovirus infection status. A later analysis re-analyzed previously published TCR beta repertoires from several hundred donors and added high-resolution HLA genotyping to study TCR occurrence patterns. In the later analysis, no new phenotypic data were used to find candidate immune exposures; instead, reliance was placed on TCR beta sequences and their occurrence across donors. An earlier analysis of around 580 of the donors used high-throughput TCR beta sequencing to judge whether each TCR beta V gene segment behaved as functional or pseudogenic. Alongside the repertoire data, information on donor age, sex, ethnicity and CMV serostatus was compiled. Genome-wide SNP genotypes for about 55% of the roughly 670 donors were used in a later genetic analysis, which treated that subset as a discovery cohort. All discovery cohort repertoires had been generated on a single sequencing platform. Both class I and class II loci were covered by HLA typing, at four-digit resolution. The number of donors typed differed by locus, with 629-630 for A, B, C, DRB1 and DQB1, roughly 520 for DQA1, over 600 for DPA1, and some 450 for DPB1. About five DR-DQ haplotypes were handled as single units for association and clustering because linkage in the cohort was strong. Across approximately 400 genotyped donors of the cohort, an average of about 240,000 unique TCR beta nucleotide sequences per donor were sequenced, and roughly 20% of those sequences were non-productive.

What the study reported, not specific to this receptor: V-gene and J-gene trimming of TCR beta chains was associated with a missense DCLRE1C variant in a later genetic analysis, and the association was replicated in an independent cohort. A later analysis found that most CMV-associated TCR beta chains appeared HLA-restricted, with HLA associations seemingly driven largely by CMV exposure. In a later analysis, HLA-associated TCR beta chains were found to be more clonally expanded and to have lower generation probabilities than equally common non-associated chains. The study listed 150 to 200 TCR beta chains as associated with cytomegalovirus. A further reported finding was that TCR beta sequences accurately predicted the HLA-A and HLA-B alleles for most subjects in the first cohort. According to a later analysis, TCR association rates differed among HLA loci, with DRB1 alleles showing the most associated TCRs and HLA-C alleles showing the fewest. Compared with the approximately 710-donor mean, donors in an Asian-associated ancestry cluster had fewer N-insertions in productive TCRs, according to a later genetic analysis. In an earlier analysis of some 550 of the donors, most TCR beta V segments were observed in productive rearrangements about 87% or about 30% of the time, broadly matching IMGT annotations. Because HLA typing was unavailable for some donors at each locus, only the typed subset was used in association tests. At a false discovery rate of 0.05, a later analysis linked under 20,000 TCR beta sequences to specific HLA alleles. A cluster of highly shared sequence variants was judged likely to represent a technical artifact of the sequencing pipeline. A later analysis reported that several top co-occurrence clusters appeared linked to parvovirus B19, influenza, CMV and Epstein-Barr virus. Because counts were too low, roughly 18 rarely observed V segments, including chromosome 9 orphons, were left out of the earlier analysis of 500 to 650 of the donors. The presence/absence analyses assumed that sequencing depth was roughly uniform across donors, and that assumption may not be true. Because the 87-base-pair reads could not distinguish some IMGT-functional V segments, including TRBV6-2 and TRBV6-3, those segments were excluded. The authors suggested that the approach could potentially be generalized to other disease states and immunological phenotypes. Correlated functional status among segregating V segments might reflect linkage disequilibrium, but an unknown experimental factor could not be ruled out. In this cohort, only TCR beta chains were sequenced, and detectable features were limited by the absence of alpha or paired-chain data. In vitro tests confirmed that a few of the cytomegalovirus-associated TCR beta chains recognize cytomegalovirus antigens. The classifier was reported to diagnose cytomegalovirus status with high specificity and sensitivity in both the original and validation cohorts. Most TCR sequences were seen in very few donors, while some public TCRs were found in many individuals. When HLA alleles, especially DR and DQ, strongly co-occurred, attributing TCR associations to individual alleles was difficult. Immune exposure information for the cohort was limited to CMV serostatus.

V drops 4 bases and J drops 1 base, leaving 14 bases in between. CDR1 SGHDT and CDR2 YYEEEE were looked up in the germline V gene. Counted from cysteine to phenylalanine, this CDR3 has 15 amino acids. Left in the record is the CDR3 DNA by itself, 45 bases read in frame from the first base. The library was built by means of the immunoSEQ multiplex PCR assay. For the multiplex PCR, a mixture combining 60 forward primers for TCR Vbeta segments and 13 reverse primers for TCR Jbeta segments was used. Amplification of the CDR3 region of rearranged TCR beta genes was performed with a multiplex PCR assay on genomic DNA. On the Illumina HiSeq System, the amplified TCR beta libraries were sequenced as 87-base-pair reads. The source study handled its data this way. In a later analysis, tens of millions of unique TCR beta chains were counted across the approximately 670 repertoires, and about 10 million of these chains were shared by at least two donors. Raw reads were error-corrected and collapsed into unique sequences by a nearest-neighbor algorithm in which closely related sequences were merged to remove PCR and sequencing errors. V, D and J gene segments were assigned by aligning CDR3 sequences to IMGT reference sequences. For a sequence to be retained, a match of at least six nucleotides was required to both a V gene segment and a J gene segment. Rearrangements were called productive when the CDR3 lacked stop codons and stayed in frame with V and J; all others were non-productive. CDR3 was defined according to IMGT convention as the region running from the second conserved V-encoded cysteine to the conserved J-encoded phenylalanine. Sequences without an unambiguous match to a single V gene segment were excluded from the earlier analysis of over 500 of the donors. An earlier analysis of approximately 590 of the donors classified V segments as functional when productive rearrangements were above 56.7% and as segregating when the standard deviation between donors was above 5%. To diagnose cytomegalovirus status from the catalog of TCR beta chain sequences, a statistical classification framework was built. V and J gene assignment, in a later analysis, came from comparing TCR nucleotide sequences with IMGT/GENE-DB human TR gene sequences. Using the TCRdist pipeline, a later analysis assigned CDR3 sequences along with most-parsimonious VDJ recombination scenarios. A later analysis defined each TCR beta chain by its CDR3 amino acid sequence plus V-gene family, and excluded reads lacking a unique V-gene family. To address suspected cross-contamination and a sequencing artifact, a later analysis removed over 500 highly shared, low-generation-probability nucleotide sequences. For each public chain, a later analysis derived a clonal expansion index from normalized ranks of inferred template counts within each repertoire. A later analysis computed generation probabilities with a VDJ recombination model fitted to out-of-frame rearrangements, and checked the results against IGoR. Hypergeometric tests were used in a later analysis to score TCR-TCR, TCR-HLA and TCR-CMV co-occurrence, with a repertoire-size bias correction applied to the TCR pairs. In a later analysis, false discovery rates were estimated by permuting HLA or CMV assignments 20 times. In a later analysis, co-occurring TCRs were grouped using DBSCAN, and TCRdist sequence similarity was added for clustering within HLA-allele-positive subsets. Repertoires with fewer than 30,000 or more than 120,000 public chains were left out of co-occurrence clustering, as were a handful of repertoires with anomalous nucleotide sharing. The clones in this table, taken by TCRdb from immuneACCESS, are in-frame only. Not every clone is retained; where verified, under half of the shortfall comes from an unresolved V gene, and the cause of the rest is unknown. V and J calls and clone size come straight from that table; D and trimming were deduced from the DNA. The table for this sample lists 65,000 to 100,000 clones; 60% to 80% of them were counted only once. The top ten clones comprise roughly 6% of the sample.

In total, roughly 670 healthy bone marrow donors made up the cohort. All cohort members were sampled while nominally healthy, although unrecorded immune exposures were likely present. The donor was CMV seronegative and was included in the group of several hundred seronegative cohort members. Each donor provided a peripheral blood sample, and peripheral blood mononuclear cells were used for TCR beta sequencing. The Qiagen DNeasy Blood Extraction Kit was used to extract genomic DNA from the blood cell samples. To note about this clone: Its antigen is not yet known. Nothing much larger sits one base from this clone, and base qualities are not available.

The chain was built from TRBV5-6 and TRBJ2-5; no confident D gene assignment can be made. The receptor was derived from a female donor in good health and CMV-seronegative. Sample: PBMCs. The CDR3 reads CASSPSPGSQETQYF. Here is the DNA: TGTGCCAGCAGCCCGTCTCCAGGCAGCCAAGAGACCCAGTACTTC.